This TCR beta chain is from a study of blood T cell repertoires in COVID-19 (dated by TCRdb to the early 2020s). About the full investigation: Samples from collaborators originated in the United States, Italy and Spain and spanned both the acute and convalescent phases of COVID-19. The prospective study material was composed of cDNA or gDNA derived from T cells, B-cell-depleted T cells, or PBMCs. The dataset comprised deeply sampled blood TCRbeta repertoires from subjects exposed to, actively infected with, or recovered from COVID-19. The repertoires were released in a freely available public database intended as a resource for research on the immune response to SARS-CoV-2. The samples were drawn from the first 160 participants of the ongoing ImmuneRACE study and from under 1,500 subjects provided by 6 global collaborators. Nearly every sample came with metadata listing a de-identified subject ID, COVID-19 status, age in years and sex. Where HLA class I and class II types were available, the types were taken from metadata supplied by the sample provider, not from assay-based typing. Overall results and qualifications from the work: Clinical and demographic metadata were provided uncurated, with the amount varying by source and participant.

Counted from cysteine to phenylalanine, this CDR3 has 14 amino acids. The read is trimmed to its CDR3 DNA, 42 bases read in frame from base 1. CDR1 SGHDT and CDR2 YYEEEE are derived from the germline V gene. The junction carries 13 bases between V and J, which are trimmed by 3 bases and 4 bases respectively. TCRbeta CDR3 regions were amplified from genomic DNA by means of the immunoSEQ Assay, a bias-controlled multiplex PCR. The paper's processing steps were these. Within the assay, amplification of reference gene primers was used to estimate how many nucleated cells each sample contained. Sequence reads were collapsed and filtered to measure the absolute abundance of every unique TCRbeta CDR3 rearrangement. For each sample, productive Simpson clonality was calculated by taking the square root of Simpson's diversity index across productive rearrangements. As stored in TCRdb, this immuneACCESS dataset retains in-frame rearrangements with V and J assigned. A fraction of the clones does not appear; measured against another copy, unresolved V genes explain less than half of the discrepancy, and the remainder lacks a known reason. V, J and clone size were drawn from that table, and D and trimming were deduced from the DNA. This sample is represented by 150,000 to 200,000 clones; less than 90% of them were singletons. The ten largest account for approximately 15% of the sample.

One collaborating source in Seattle enrolled patients during active infection and followed them longitudinally through the course of disease. Collaborating institutions collected whole blood in K2EDTA tubes following their own protocols. For TCRbeta analysis, collaborator samples were shipped as frozen whole blood, as isolated PBMCs, or as DNA extracted from either sample type. Remarks on this clone: Its target antigen remains unknown. Base qualities are not recorded, but no much larger clone differs from it by a single base.

Sequencing input: peripheral blood. This TCR derives from a woman aged 70-85 years with COVID-19, enrolled during active disease. This receptor chain uses TRBV5-6 and TRBJ1-2; a tentative D match to TRBD1 spans 5 bases. The CDR3 region reads CASSSPQGSYGYTF. The nucleotide sequence is TGTGCCAGCAGCTCCCCCCAGGGTTCCTATGGCTACACCTTC.